The 26 T cell receptor beta chains reported below all come from one sample, sequenced in a study of T cell responses to AZD1222 COVID-19 vaccine. Profiling relied on immunoSEQ multiplex PCR, and the TCRdb table lists in-frame clones only, not all of them. The sample includes tens of thousands of clones, 90% to 95% seen only once; the top ten take roughly 6%. Specimen: peripheral blood, collected 28 days after the second dose of the MenACWY control vaccine. These receptor sequences come from an adult who received the MenACWY meningococcal vaccine as a control.

This chain joins TRBV12-3 or TRBV12-4 and TRBJ1-5; the D is unclear. This CDR3 is 12 amino acids long. V was clipped by 2 bases and J by 9 bases, with 8 bases between them. The CDR3 DNA reads as TGTGCCAGCAGTTTAAAATCCCGGCCCCAGCATTTT. Translated: CASSLKSRPQHF.

This clone was detected once. The chain links TRBV3-1 (or the pseudogene TRBV3-2) to TRBJ2-2; possibly TRBD1 or TRBD2 for D (5 bases each). The CDR3 loop spans 13 amino acids. Germline loops: CDR1 LGHDT, CDR2 YNNKEL (reference sequence). Trimming stripped 0 bases from V and 8 bases from J, with 7 bases between. CDR3 coding DNA: TGTGCCAGCAGCCAAGACGGGGCGGGGGAGCTGTTTTTT. Translated, it gives CASSQDGAGELFF.

The CDR3 region has the DNA TGTGCCAGCTCCCAACTAGCGTCGAACACCGGGGAGCTGTTTTTT. It translates to CASSQLASNTGELFF. The chain links TRBV18 to TRBJ2-2; TRBD2 agrees at 7 bases. The CDR3 extends over 15 amino acids. V shed 6 bases and J 0 bases; nucleotides not matched to a gene: 4. Germline loops: CDR1 KGHSH, CDR2 LQKENI.

This CDR3 is CASSQSWGTGVEAFF. The CDR3 DNA reads TGTGCCAGCAGCCAATCGTGGGGGACAGGGGTTGAGGCTTTCTTT. The V and J genes are TRBV16 and TRBJ1-1, with 10 bases lining up with TRBD1. Germline lookup yields CDR1 KGHSY and CDR2 FQNENV. V was clipped by 0 bases and J by 11 bases; unmatched bases: 9. This CDR3 contains 15 residues.

V is TRBV5-1 and J is TRBJ1-2; the D gene is possibly TRBD1 (5 bases). Germline V CDR1 and CDR2: SGHRS, YFSETQ. Trimming removed 4 bases at V and 8 bases at J, with 18 bases between. This CDR3 is built from 14 residues. The CDR3 nucleotides read TGCGCCAGCAGCGGCCCGACAGAGTCGCTGGGCTACACCTTC. Its translation: CASSGPTESLGYTF.

CDR3 loop: CAISESSQGNYGYTF. CDR3 nucleotide sequence: TGTGCCATCAGTGAGTCTTCACAGGGAAACTATGGCTACACCTTC. The J gene is TRBJ1-2, the V gene TRBV10-3; tentatively, D is TRBD1 (6 bases). This CDR3 has 15 residues. V was cut by 0 bases and J by 2 bases, with 10 bases left in between. Germline V gives CDR1 ENHRY, CDR2 SYGVKD.

V is TRBV5-1 and J is TRBJ2-5, with 8 bases lining up with TRBD1. Trimming removed 1 base from V and 5 bases from J; junction bases left unmatched: 10. The CDR3 is 16 residues long. In germline, CDR1 is SGHRS, CDR2 YFSETQ. CDR3 sequence (DNA): TGCGCCAGCAGCTTGACAGGGGGAGGCACAGGGGAGACCCAGTACTTC. This translates into CASSLTGGGTGETQYF.

The chain carries TRBV7-2 and TRBJ2-7; 8 bases agree with TRBD2. CDR3 size: 15 residues. The junction had 8 bases not matched to a gene; V was cut back by 3 bases and J by 4 bases. The germline V gene encodes CDR1 SGHTA and CDR2 FQGNSA. The CDR3 coding sequence is TGTGCCAGCAGCTTGCCGGAGCTAGCGGGTTACGAGCAGTACTTC. Residues: CASSLPELAGYEQYF.

This chain links TRBV24-1 with TRBJ1-2; the D is unclear. Germline V gene lookup returns CDR1 KGHDR and CDR2 SFDVKD. This CDR3 spans 13 amino acids. The CDR3 reads CATMDSENYGYTF. CDR3 bases: TGTGCTACGATGGACTCCGAGAACTATGGCTACACCTTC.

This clone has a single count. The genes are TRBV5-1 and TRBJ2-7; TRBD2 matches at 13 bases. Germline trimming cut 4 bases from V and 0 bases from J; bases unmatched to any gene: 10. Germline CDR1 is SGHRS and CDR2 is YFSETQ. There are 18 residues in the CDR3. The CDR3 protein is CASSPSGTSGANSYEQYF. DNA of the CDR3: TGCGCCAGCAGCCCTTCCGGGACTAGCGGGGCTAACTCCTACGAGCAGTACTTC.

In its sample, this clone was seen once. V and J are TRBV11-2 and TRBJ2-7; possibly TRBD2 for D (5 bases). Between the trimmed V and J ends, which lost 1 base and 7 bases, there was a span of 11 bases. Germline V gene lookup returns CDR1 SGHAT and CDR2 FQNNGV. This CDR3 is 13 amino acids long. In DNA, the CDR3 is TGTGCCAGCAGCTTAGGGGTAGCGAGGGAGCAGTACTTC. This translates into CASSLGVAREQYF. The complete variable domain, with remaining parts taken from reference TRBV11-2 and TRBJ2-7, reads EAGVAQSPRYKIIEKRQSVAFWCNPISGHATLYWYQQILGQGPKLLIQFQNNGVVDDSQLPKDRFSAERLKGVDSTLKIQPAKLEDSAVYLCASSLGVAREQYFGPGTRLTVT.

This chain uses TRBV19 with TRBJ2-7; D may be TRBD1 (5 bases). This CDR3 is 15 amino acids long. The germline V and J ends were trimmed by 10 bases and 8 bases, with 27 bases remaining between them. CDR1 and CDR2 from the germline V gene are LNHDA and SQIVND (reference sequence). The CDR3: CAIIPTVRPTAKQYF. The CDR3 nucleotides are TGTGCCATTATACCGACAGTCCGACCTACCGCGAAGCAGTACTTC.

The rearrangement links TRBV28 to TRBJ1-5; D unclear. CDR3 length: 15 residues. V lost 5 bases and J 0 bases, leaving 11 bases between the germline ends. Per the germline V gene, CDR1 is MDHEN and CDR2 is SYDVKM. CDR3 loop: CASSTSDGSNQPQHF. In DNA, the CDR3 is TGTGCCAGCAGTACCTCCGACGGTAGCAATCAGCCCCAGCATTTT. The variable domain in full, completed from reference TRBV28 and TRBJ1-5, reads DVKVTQSSRYLVKRTGEKVFLECVQDMDHENMFWYRQDPGLGLRLIYFSYDVKMKEKGDIPEGYSVSREKKERFSLILESASTNQTSMYLCASSTSDGSNQPQHFGDGTRLSIL.

This clone came up once. V is TRBV7-8 and J is TRBJ2-3, with 10 bases fitting TRBD2. The J segment lost 6 bases and the V segment lost 4 bases, leaving 10 bases of the junction unmatched. The length of the CDR3 is 16 residues. Looked up from germline, CDR1 is SGHVS and CDR2 is FQNEAQ. This CDR3 reads CASSSPLAGEGDTQYF. For the CDR3, the DNA is TGTGCCAGCAGCTCGCCGCTAGCGGGAGAGGGGGATACGCAGTATTTT.

The rearrangement joins TRBV30 to TRBJ1-5; D unclear. The CDR3 consists of 13 residues. The V gene's germline CDR1 is GTSNPN and CDR2 SVGIG (reference sequence). V shed 3 bases and J shed 3 bases, with 9 bases lying between them. The CDR3 DNA reads TGTGCCTGGAGCTCCACTTTCAATCAGCCCCAGCATTTT. Translated: CAWSSTFNQPQHF.

This clone was detected only once. The V call is TRBV29-1, the J call TRBJ2-7, with D perhaps matching TRBD1 or TRBD2 (5 bases each). V lost 4 bases, J lost 6 bases, and 16 bases lay in between. This CDR3 spans 13 amino acids. Germline CDR1 and CDR2: SQVTM and ANQGSEA. CDR3 sequence: CSVVRGPGSEQYF. CDR3 DNA: TGCAGCGTTGTCCGAGGGCCAGGGAGCGAGCAGTACTTC.

This chain uses TRBV19 with TRBJ2-1; a weak D match, TRBD2 (6 bases). Germline-derived CDR1 and CDR2 are LNHDA and SQIVND (reference sequence). V dropped 5 bases and J dropped 12 bases, with 20 bases sitting between them. The CDR3 runs to 14 residues. The CDR3 reads CASSAGLYNVGQFF. CDR3 sequence (DNA): TGTGCCAGTAGTGCGGGACTGTACAATGTCGGGCAGTTCTTC.

The gene calls are TRBV19 and TRBJ1-4, with TRBD1 as a possible D gene (5 bases). CDR3 size: 18 residues. CDR1 and CDR2 (germline): LNHDA, SQIVND (reference sequence). The V and J ends lost 1 base and 6 bases respectively, with 21 bases between them. The CDR3 loop is CASSIVDRWAMEDEKLFF. CDR3 DNA: TGTGCCAGTAGTATAGTTGACAGATGGGCCATGGAGGATGAAAAACTGTTTTTT.

The chain combines TRBV6-1 with TRBJ1-2; TRBD1 aligns across 7 bases. Trimming removed 3 bases from V and 4 bases from J; junction bases left unmatched: 5. Germline V lookup: CDR1 MNHNS, CDR2 SASEGT. The CDR3 totals 14 residues. In DNA form, the CDR3 reads TGTGCCAGCAGTGATTGGGGACAGTCCTATGGCTACACCTTC. Amino acids: CASSDWGQSYGYTF.

The rearrangement links TRBV2 to TRBJ1-3; TRBD1 agrees at 9 bases. In germline, CDR1 is SNHLY, CDR2 FYNNEI. This CDR3 region has 16 residues. Unmatched junction bases numbered 8, after V lost 8 bases and J lost 0 bases. The CDR3 region is CASGSRQGVSGNTIYF. The CDR3 DNA is TGTGCCAGCGGCTCAAGACAGGGGGTCTCTGGAAACACCATATATTTT.

The rearrangement joins TRBV6-2 or TRBV6-3 to TRBJ2-1; 11 bases line up with TRBD2. Trimming at V came to 6 bases and at J to 4 bases, leaving 5 bases not matched to a gene. The V gene's germline CDR1 is MNHEY and CDR2 SVGEGT. The length of the CDR3 is 15 residues. CDR3 loop: CASSLTSGTYNEQFF. In DNA form, the CDR3 reads TGTGCCAGCAGCCTGACTAGCGGGACATACAATGAGCAGTTCTTC.

This clone was counted a single time. The rearrangement joins TRBV5-1 to TRBJ1-1, with D possibly matching TRBD1 (6 bases). Germline CDR1 SGHRS, CDR2 YFSETQ. The CDR3 covers 14 residues. Between the trimmed V and J ends, which lost 5 bases and 1 base, there was a span of 12 bases. CDR3: CASSSQQGNTEAFF. The CDR3 DNA is TGCGCCAGCAGTTCACAACAGGGGAACACTGAAGCTTTCTTT.

The rearrangement links TRBV9 to TRBJ1-1; possibly TRBD1 for D (5 bases). The germline V gene has CDR1 SGDLS and CDR2 YYNGEE. The germline V and J ends were trimmed by 3 bases and 1 base, with 7 bases remaining between them. The CDR3 spans 13 residues. CDR3 sequence reads: CASSERGNTEAFF. CDR3 DNA: TGTGCCAGCAGCGAGAGGGGGAACACTGAAGCTTTCTTT.

The CDR3 here is CSVLTENMNTEAFF. The CDR3 bases are TGCAGCGTTCTCACAGAAAACATGAACACTGAAGCTTTCTTT. The genes are TRBV29-1 and TRBJ1-1, with no clear D. Germline CDR1 reads SQVTM; CDR2 reads ANQGSEA. Trimming cost V 5 bases and J 0 bases, with 13 bases left between them. The CDR3 totals 14 residues.

The rearrangement uses TRBV5-5 and TRBJ1-1; D is unresolved. Trimming cost V 0 bases and J 8 bases, with 14 bases left between them. Germline V gene data show CDR1 as SGHKS and CDR2 as YYEKEE (reference sequence). This CDR3 is 14 amino acids long. The CDR3 sequence is CASSLGVGEREAFF. The DNA of the CDR3 is TGTGCCAGCAGCTTGGGGGTGGGTGAGCGGGAAGCTTTCTTT.

The genes are TRBV7-9 and TRBJ2-3, with D perhaps given as TRBD1 or TRBD2 (5 bases each). The V end was cut by 8 bases, the J end by 0 bases, with 12 bases between. The V gene's germline CDR1 is SEHNR and CDR2 FQNEAQ (reference sequence). The CDR3 spans 14 residues. DNA of the CDR3: TGTGCCAGCCTCCGGGGCTGGAGCACAGATACGCAGTATTTT. It is translated as CASLRGWSTDTQYF.